A selection of T cell receptor beta chains follows, all from one sample in a study of CD8+ T cells in alopecia areata. TCRdb's copy holds only in-frame clones and misses some; the assay was immunoSEQ multiplex PCR. The table lists approximately 180,000 clones, roughly 60% of them singletons. Sample: CD4+ T cells sorted from blood, taken at approximately week 55, from a patient treated with tofacitinib. These receptors were taken from a human donor with alopecia areata. Both conserved end residues are part of each CDR3. A D gene is named only where the DNA matches it firmly. Rows may omit the clone size; those that give it use once, few, many or a size class.

TRBV2,.,15,TRBJ1-1,.,TGTGCCAGCAGTGACTATTCTATTGGGACGGATGAAGCTTTCTTT,CASSDYSIGTDEAFF
TRBV5-1,.,14,TRBJ2-5,TRBD2,TGCGCCAGCAGCCAGACTAGCGGGGTAGAGACCCAGTACTTC,CASSQTSGVETQYF
TRBV25-1,few,13,TRBJ1-2,.,TGTGCCACCAGGACGGATGGTGATTATGGCTACACCTTC,CATRTDGDYGYTF
TRBV29-1,.,16,TRBJ2-5,.,TGCAGCGTCGATACACCAGGACTGGTGTACCAAGAGACCCAGTACTTC,CSVDTPGLVYQETQYF
TRBV4-2,.,15,TRBJ1-2,TRBD1,TGTGCCAGCAGCCTATCGGCCGCAGGGGGCTATGGCTACACCTTC,CASSLSAAGGYGYTF
TRBV27,.,15,TRBJ1-1,.,TGTGCCAGCAGTAAGGCGGGGGGTGCTAGTCGTGAAGCTTTCTTT,CASSKAGGASREAFF
TRBV29-1,few,13,TRBJ1-2,.,TGCAGCGTTGAAGTCTTACAATTCAATGGCTACACCTTC,CSVEVLQFNGYTF
TRBV4-1,.,15,TRBJ1-6,.,TGCGCCAGCAGCCAAGATTCCCCTCATCGTTCACCCCTCCACTTT,CASSQDSPHRSPLHF
TRBV4-1,.,16,TRBJ2-1,.,TGCGCCAGCAGCCACCTTCCAACGACAGCATACAATGAGCAGCTCTTC,CASSHLPTTAYNEQLF
TRBV19,few,15,TRBJ2-5,.,TGTGCCAGTAGCCGAGCCGGGCCTCGCCAAGAGACCCAGTACTTC,CASSRAGPRQETQYF
TRBV29-1,.,12,TRBJ2-5,.,TGCAGCGTTGGAGTCAGTCAAGAGACCCAGTACTTC,CSVGVSQETQYF
TRBV30,.,13,TRBJ2-6,.,TGTGCCTGGAGGGGGCCTGGGGCCAACGTCCTGACTTTC,CAWRGPGANVLTF
TRBV29-1,.,14,TRBJ1-2,.,TGCAGCGTTGCCGGACAGCGACCCCCGGGGGGCTACACCTTC,CSVAGQRPPGGYTF
TRBV7-3,.,17,TRBJ2-2,TRBD1,TGTGCCAGCAGCTTAAGCTACGGACAGGCCCACAGGGGGGAGCTGTTTTTT,CASSLSYGQAHRGELFF
TRBV2,.,13,TRBJ2-7,.,TGTGCCAGCAGTCTCACCCTACCAGCCGAGCAGTACTTC,CASSLTLPAEQYF
TRBV5-4,.,15,TRBJ2-2,TRBD2,TGTGCCAGCAGCCCCGCGGGGGGGATCACCGGGGAGCTGTTTTTT,CASSPAGGITGELFF
TRBV6-5,.,14,TRBJ1-6,.,TGTGCCAGCAACCCGGACCGAGATAATTCACCCCTCCACTTT,CASNPDRDNSPLHF
TRBV19,.,14,TRBJ2-6,.,TGTGCCAGTAGTATAGAACGGACGAGCAACGTCCTGACTTTC,CASSIERTSNVLTF
TRBV6-1,few,13,TRBJ1-3,.,TGTGCCAGCGGATATTTCTCTGGAAACACCATATATTTT,CASGYFSGNTIYF
TRBV29-1,.,13,TRBJ2-2,.,TGCAGCGTCGGACTATCTCTCACCGGGGAGCTGTTTTTT,CSVGLSLTGELFF
TRBV29-1,few,14,TRBJ2-7,.,TGCAGCGCCCGATCGACAGGCCCGGGGTACGAGCAGTACTTC,CSARSTGPGYEQYF
TRBV27,.,13,TRBJ2-5,.,TGTGCCAGCAGTTTATTCAGTCAAGAGACCCAGTACTTC,CASSLFSQETQYF
TRBV7-9,few,19,TRBJ2-6,TRBD1,TGTGCCAGCAGCAGGGGACAGGGTATATCCCCCCCTGGGGCCAACGTCCTGACTTTC,CASSRGQGISPPGANVLTF
TRBV7-6,.,15,TRBJ2-3,.,TGTGCCAGCAAACCCGCCCTCCCGGCCACAGATACGCAGTATTTT,CASKPALPATDTQYF
TRBV28,.,14,TRBJ2-7,.,TGTGCCAGCACACCAGGGTCCTTCTCCTACGAGCAGTACTTC,CASTPGSFSYEQYF
TRBV30,.,13,TRBJ1-5,.,TGTGCCTGGAGTGGGGCAGGGAATCAGCCCCAGCATTTT,CAWSGAGNQPQHF
TRBV19,.,13,TRBJ2-2,.,TGTGCCAGTGGACAAGCGAACACCGGGGAGCTGTTTTTT,CASGQANTGELFF
TRBV9,.,17,TRBJ2-2,TRBD2,TGTGCCAGCAGCCCAGCTCTAGCGGGGGCGGACACCGGGGAGCTGTTTTTT,CASSPALAGADTGELFF
TRBV11-3,.,14,TRBJ2-1,.,TGTGCCAGCAGCTTAAGGGTTGGGGGGAATGAGCAGTTCTTC,CASSLRVGGNEQFF
TRBV6-5,.,14,TRBJ1-5,.,TGTGCCAGCAGTCGCAGGGGAAGCAATCAGCCCCAGCATTTT,CASSRRGSNQPQHF
TRBV6-1,.,16,TRBJ1-3,.,TGTGCCAGCAGTGCCGGTTCGCTGGGTCGAGGAAACACCATATATTTT,CASSAGSLGRGNTIYF
TRBV11-2,.,12,TRBJ2-5,.,TGTGCCAGCAGCTTAATGGAGGAGACCCAGTACTTC,CASSLMEETQYF
TRBV30,.,13,TRBJ2-7,TRBD1,TGTGCCTGGAGTCTCAGGGGGCCCTACGAGCAGTACTTC,CAWSLRGPYEQYF
TRBV7-9,.,13,TRBJ1-1,TRBD1,TGTGCCAGCCGGGACAGGGCGTACACTGAAGCTTTCTTT,CASRDRAYTEAFF
TRBV29-1,.,15,TRBJ1-2,.,TGCAGCGTCACCCGCGGGCTCGGGTCTAACTATGGCTACACCTTC,CSVTRGLGSNYGYTF
TRBV4-1,.,17,TRBJ2-3,TRBD2,TGCGCCAGCAGCCAAGGGGACGGGACTAGTCCCTCGGATACGCAGTATTTT,CASSQGDGTSPSDTQYF
TRBV10-3,few,17,TRBJ1-5,TRBD1,TGTGCCATCAGTGAGTCGGGACCGGGACAGCACAATCAGCCCCAGCATTTT,CAISESGPGQHNQPQHF
TRBV30,.,14,TRBJ1-1,.,TGTGCCTGGAATGTACGTCTCATGAACACTGAAGCTTTCTTT,CAWNVRLMNTEAFF